This entry concerns a single T cell receptor (beta chain). As yet, its antigen is unknown. These data come from a study of OX40 agonist ivuxolimab in advanced cancers. Overall study context: The patients' treatment was ivuxolimab, an agonistic anti-OX40 (CD134) antibody. Partial responses were achieved by three patients, of whom one had hepatocellular carcinoma and two had cutaneous melanoma.

Findings and caveats of the study: Doses of 0.1 to 3.0 mg/kg were accompanied by clonal expansion of CD4+ and CD8+ blood T cells by week 6. Near-lowest levels of clonal expansion characterized partial responders at 0.1-3.0 mg/kg.

TCRdb's table, derived via immunoSEQ multiplex PCR, lists solely in-frame clones and lacks some. Here the sample spans about 48,000 clones, around 89% being singletons. Germline CDR1 is LNHDA and CDR2 is SQIVND (reference sequence). The V and J ends lost 4 bases and 5 bases, in that order; junction bases with no gene match: 11. This CDR3 has 15 amino acids. The starting material was CD4+ or CD8+ T cells sorted from blood, obtained in a trial of the OX40 agonist ivuxolimab. The clonotype originates from an adult with an advanced solid tumor such as melanoma, head and neck, liver or kidney cancer. This sequence joins TRBV19 and TRBJ2-7; 7 bases align to TRBD1. CDR3 nucleotides: TGTGCCAGTAGTACGGGGAGACAGGGTACCCACGAGCAGTACTTC. It is translated as CASSTGRQGTHEQYF.